This TCR beta chain was sequenced during a study of shared clonotypes between healthy human individuals. This clone was recorded once. CD45RO negativity and positive selection for CCR7 defined naive CD8 cells, a population that excluded terminally differentiated effector memory CD45RA+ cells. V lost 2 bases, J lost 2 bases, and 11 bases lay in between. This CDR3 contains 15 residues. The germline V gene encodes CDR1 MNHNS and CDR2 SASEGT. For sorted subsets, approximately 0.2 ug DNA per replicate equaled 33,000 or so T cell genomes. Generated by immunoSEQ multiplex PCR, the TCRdb table keeps only in-frame clones and is missing some. Of 630,000 or so clones detected, 95% to 98% appear once; the ten largest clones hold 0.25% to 0.35%.

Sequencing input: naive CD8+ T cells sorted from blood. The V gene is TRBV6-1, the J gene TRBJ2-3; possibly TRBD1 for D (5 bases). The sequence was collected from a man aged 30 to 39 in good health. CDR3 amino acids: CASSEPTGYTDTQYF. CDR3 bases: TGTGCCAGCAGTGAACCCACAGGATACACAGATACGCAGTATTTT.